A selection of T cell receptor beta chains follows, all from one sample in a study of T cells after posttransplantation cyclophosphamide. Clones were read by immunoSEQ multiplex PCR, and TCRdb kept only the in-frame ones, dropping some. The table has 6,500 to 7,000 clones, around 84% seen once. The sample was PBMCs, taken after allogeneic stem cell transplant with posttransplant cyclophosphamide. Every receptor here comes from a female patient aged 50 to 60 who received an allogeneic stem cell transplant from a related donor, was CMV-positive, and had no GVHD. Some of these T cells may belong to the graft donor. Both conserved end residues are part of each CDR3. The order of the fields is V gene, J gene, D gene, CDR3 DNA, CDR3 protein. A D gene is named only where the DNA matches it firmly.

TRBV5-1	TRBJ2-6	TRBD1	TGCGCCAGCAGCTCCAGGGGGCCTGGGGCCAACGTCCTGACTTTC	CASSSRGPGANVLTF
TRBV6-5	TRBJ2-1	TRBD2	TGTGCCAGCAGTTACCAATTAGCGGGGGGGCTAAATGAGCAGTTCTTC	CASSYQLAGGLNEQFF
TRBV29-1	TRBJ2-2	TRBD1	TGCAGCGTTCTTCGCGGAGCAGGGGGCTCTGGCGGGGAGCTGTTTTTT	CSVLRGAGGSGGELFF
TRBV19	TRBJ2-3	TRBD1	TGTGCCAGCAAGGACAGGGCCTACACAGATACGCAGTATTTT	CASKDRAYTDTQYF
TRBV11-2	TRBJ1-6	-	TGTGCCAGCAGCTTAAGCGTTTTCGGTTCACCCCTCCACTTT	CASSLSVFGSPLHF
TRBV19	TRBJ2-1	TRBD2	TGTGCCAGTAGTATTGATCGGGAGGGGTACAATGAGCAGTTCTTC	CASSIDREGYNEQFF
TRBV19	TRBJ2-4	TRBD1	TGTGCCAGTAATCCGACAGGGACCAAAAACATTCAGTACTTC	CASNPTGTKNIQYF
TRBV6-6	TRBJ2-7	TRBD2	TGTGCCAGCAGATCAGCGGGAGCCTACGAGCAGTACTTC	CASRSAGAYEQYF
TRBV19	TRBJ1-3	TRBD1	TGTGCCAGTAGTACCACGACAGGGGACCACTCTGGAAACACCATATATTTT	CASSTTTGDHSGNTIYF
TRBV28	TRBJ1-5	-	TGTGCCAGCAGCCCTGAGGGTAGGCCGAGGAATCAGCCCCAGCATTTT	CASSPEGRPRNQPQHF
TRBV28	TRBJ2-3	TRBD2	TGTGCCAGCAGTTCACCTAGCGGGAGCACAGATACGCAGTATTTT	CASSSPSGSTDTQYF